This T cell receptor (beta chain) was profiled in a study of blood T cell repertoires in COVID-19. How the authors handled the data: Scientists estimated how many nucleated cells there were by amplifying reference gene primers. Libraries were prepared by immunoSEQ multiplex PCR; TCRdb keeps only in-frame clonotypes and omits some of them. That table gives V, J and clone size, and the DNA gave D and trimming. This table has 69,000 or so clones, roughly 80% appearing once. The trim removed 8 bases at V and 3 bases at J, leaving 9 bases unmatched. This CDR3 contains 15 residues. Germline V gene data show CDR1 as LNHNV and CDR2 as YYDKDF (reference sequence).

This sequence joins TRBV15 and TRBJ1-4; TRBD1 matches at 7 bases. The sequence came from a woman older than 75 with acute or convalescent COVID-19. Material: peripheral blood. CDR3 in amino acids: CATETTGNPNEKLFF. CDR3 DNA sequence: TGTGCCACCGAAACGACAGGGAACCCTAATGAAAAACTGTTTTTT.